Below, 27 T cell receptor beta chains from the same sample are listed, as sequenced in a study of blood T cell repertoires in COVID-19. The protocol was immunoSEQ multiplex PCR, while the TCRdb copy is restricted to in-frame clones and leaves out a portion. The sample has about 220,000 clones; approximately 78% are singletons. Sequencing used peripheral blood. These receptors all stem from a woman in her 70s with COVID-19, enrolled during active disease.

This clone was counted between two and nine times. The chain joins TRBV7-7 to TRBJ2-2; the D is unclear. There are 15 residues in the CDR3. Deletions cut 4 bases from V and 4 bases from J, with 13 bases between. Germline loops: CDR1 SSHAT, CDR2 FNYEAQ (reference sequence). DNA for the CDR3: TGTGCCAGCAGCTCCCTCACGAGTGGCACCGGGGAGCTGTTTTTT. Residues: CASSSLTSGTGELFF.

CDR3 protein: CASLTGVNTEAFF. CDR3 in DNA: TGTGCCAGTTTAACAGGGGTCAACACTGAAGCTTTCTTT. The chain couples TRBV6-6 to TRBJ1-1; 7 nucleotides match TRBD1. Germline loops: CDR1 MNHNY, CDR2 SVGAGI (reference sequence). J lost 2 bases, V lost 9 bases, and 6 bases had no gene match. The CDR3 loop spans 13 amino acids.

The chain employs TRBV5-8 and TRBJ1-5; TRBD1 is a possible D gene (5 bases). The V and J ends lost 5 bases and 3 bases respectively, with 21 bases between them. This CDR3 comprises 17 residues. Germline-derived CDR1 and CDR2 are SGHTS and YDEGEE. The DNA for the CDR3 is TGTGCCAGCAGTGATGGGGTTGACAGTCTCACCAATCAGCCCCAGCATTTT. It yields the protein CASSDGVDSLTNQPQHF.

The chain combines TRBV25-1 with TRBJ1-2; 12 positions agree with TRBD1. V dropped 4 bases and J dropped 8; count of bases not matched to a gene: 8. Germline lookup yields CDR1 MGHDK and CDR2 SYGVNS. The CDR3 has 15 amino acids. CDR3 nucleotide sequence: TGTGCCAGCAGTGGCCGGGACAGGGGGCTCGGGGGCTACACCTTC. Translation gives CASSGRDRGLGGYTF.

This chain uses TRBV28 with TRBJ1-2, with 8 bases fitting TRBD1. This CDR3 spans 12 amino acids. Germline CDR1 is MDHEN and CDR2 is SYDVKM. J lost 8 bases, V lost 8 bases, and 7 bases had no gene match. Here the CDR3 DNA reads TGTGCCAGCGGTACAGGGGGAGTCGGCTACACCTTC. It translates to CASGTGGVGYTF.

CDR3 sequence reads: CASSVLRGAAEAFF. CDR3 DNA sequence: TGTGCCAGCAGTGTTCTCCGGGGGGCGGCTGAAGCTTTCTTT. V is TRBV27 and J is TRBJ1-1; weak D call: TRBD1 (6 bases). Germline V CDR1 and CDR2: MNHEY, SMNVEV (reference sequence). CDR3 length: 14 residues. Deletions cut 5 bases from V and 6 bases from J, with 16 bases between.

This clone has at least ten counts. The V call is TRBV4-1, the J call TRBJ1-2, with D unclear. CDR1 is MGHRA and CDR2 is YSYEKL in the germline V gene. The CDR3 is 17 amino acids. The V gene lost 1 base and the J gene lost 2 bases, with 17 bases spanning the gap. This chain's CDR3 is CASSQAGAGKINYGYTF. CDR3 nucleotides: TGCGCCAGCAGCCAAGCCGGAGCGGGGAAAATCAACTATGGCTACACCTTC.

The V gene is TRBV7-2, the J gene TRBJ1-2, with D unclear. CDR3 length: 13 residues. The germline V and J ends were trimmed by 3 bases and 2 bases, with 7 bases remaining between them. The germline CDR1 and CDR2 sequences are SGHTA and FQGNSA. This CDR3 is CASSFRGNYGYTF. The CDR3 DNA sequence: TGTGCCAGCAGCTTCCGGGGAAACTATGGCTACACCTTC.

The V and J genes are TRBV7-9 and TRBJ2-1, with 8 bases fitting TRBD2. The trim removed 5 bases at V and 5 bases at J, leaving 17 bases unmatched. Germline CDR1 SEHNR, CDR2 FQNEAQ (reference sequence). The length of the CDR3 is 18 residues. Here the CDR3 reads CASSTEGKREGPHNEQFF. The CDR3 coding sequence is TGTGCCAGCAGCACGGAAGGAAAACGGGAGGGCCCTCACAATGAGCAGTTCTTC.

The chain employs TRBV19 and TRBJ1-2; D is unclear. CDR1 LNHDA and CDR2 SQIVND come from the germline V gene (reference sequence). This CDR3 is built from 14 residues. The V end lost 8 bases, the J end lost 8 bases, and 21 bases lay between the germline ends. CDR3 region: CASVHSMESRGYTF. The CDR3 DNA follows: TGTGCCAGTGTGCATAGTATGGAGTCGCGGGGCTACACCTTC.

V usage is TRBV5-1 and J usage is TRBJ2-7; 8 bases fit TRBD1. In germline, CDR1 is SGHRS, CDR2 YFSETQ. V lost 1 base to trimming and J lost 3 bases; unmatched junction nucleotides: 9. The CDR3 extends over 16 amino acids. CDR3 nucleotides: TGCGCCAGCAGCTTGATCCTGGGGACAGGACTCTACGAGCAGTACTTC. Translating gives CASSLILGTGLYEQYF. The full variable domain, with the rest looked up from reference TRBV5-1 and TRBJ2-7, is KAGVTQTPRYLIKTRGQQVTLSCSPISGHRSVSWYQQTPGQGLQFLFEYFSETQRNKGNFPGRFSGRQFSNSRSEMNVSTLELGDSALYLCASSLILGTGLYEQYFGPGTRLTVT.

This chain links TRBV7-9 with TRBJ1-2; D is unclear. Trimming cost V 1 base and J 4 bases, with 7 bases left between them. CDR1 and CDR2 from the germline V gene are SEHNR and FQNEAQ (reference sequence). This CDR3 has 13 amino acids. The CDR3: CASSLDGVYGYTF. The CDR3 nucleotides read TGTGCCAGCAGCTTAGACGGAGTCTATGGCTACACCTTC.

The count of this clone is one. The gene calls are TRBV5-4 and TRBJ1-6, with 7 bases lining up with TRBD1. The germline V gene encodes CDR1 SGHNT and CDR2 YYREEE (reference sequence). Trimming removed 2 bases from V and 7 bases from J; junction bases left unmatched: 3. CDR3 length: 14 amino acids. The CDR3 here is CASSFRDSNSPLHF. The DNA of the CDR3 is TGTGCCAGCAGCTTCCGGGACAGCAATTCACCCCTCCACTTT.

This chain uses TRBV18 with TRBJ1-1; no reliable D call. Germline V gene data show CDR1 as KGHSH and CDR2 as LQKENI. The V end was cut by 2 bases, the J end by 0 bases, with 4 bases between. This CDR3 spans 13 amino acids. In DNA, the CDR3 is TGTGCCAGCTCACCAGGCATGAACACTGAAGCTTTCTTT. It specifies CASSPGMNTEAFF.

The CDR3 DNA sequence: TGTGCCAGCAGCACAGAACAGGGGTGGCAGCCCCAGCATTTT. Translating it yields CASSTEQGWQPQHF. The chain combines TRBV7-8 with TRBJ1-5; the match to TRBD1 covers 7 bases. The CDR3 length is 14 residues. CDR1 is SGHVS, CDR2 FQNEAQ, per germline. J was trimmed by 7 bases and V by 5 bases; bases with no gene match: 8.

This chain links TRBV5-1 with TRBJ2-1; the match to TRBD2 covers 8 bases. The germline V gene has CDR1 SGHRS and CDR2 YFSETQ. V shed 4 bases, J shed 6 bases, and the junction held 9 bases outside the gene matches. The length of the CDR3 is 15 residues. The CDR3 bases are TGCGCCAGCAGCGACGGAGGGACTAGTATCAATGAGCAGTTCTTC. This gives the protein CASSDGGTSINEQFF.

This clone appeared a single time. The chain carries TRBV7-2 and TRBJ2-1; 9 bases match TRBD1. The germline CDR1 and CDR2 sequences are SGHTA and FQGNSA. The J segment lost 5 bases and the V segment lost 3 bases, leaving 5 bases of the junction unmatched. The CDR3 is 15 residues long. The CDR3 loop is CASSFGDRADNEQFF. The CDR3, as DNA: TGTGCCAGCAGCTTTGGGGACAGGGCCGACAATGAGCAGTTCTTC.

This chain connects TRBV30 to TRBJ2-1, with 8 positions matching TRBD2. The CDR3 sequence is 14 residues long. CDR1 is GTSNPN, CDR2 SVGIG, per germline (reference sequence). V dropped 2 bases and J dropped 7; count of bases not matched to a gene: 7. The CDR3 is CAWSPSGGTNEQFF. In DNA, the CDR3 is TGTGCCTGGAGTCCAAGCGGGGGAACGAATGAGCAGTTCTTC.

V usage is TRBV19 and J usage is TRBJ1-2; D might be TRBD1 (5 bases). V lost 11 bases and J lost 4, with 20 bases in between. The germline V gene has CDR1 LNHDA and CDR2 SQIVND (reference sequence). CDR3 length: 14 residues. CDR3 DNA: TGTGCCGCACGGCGGGGGTCTTCCGCCTATGGCTACACCTTC. Protein sequence: CAARRGSSAYGYTF.

The chain combines TRBV9 with TRBJ2-1, with TRBD1 matching 7 bases. The length of the CDR3 is 16 residues. V shed 0 bases and J 7 bases; nucleotides not matched to a gene: 10. CDR1 is SGDLS, CDR2 YYNGEE, per germline. CDR3 region: CASSVAPGTGQNEQFF. The CDR3 nucleotides are TGTGCCAGCAGCGTAGCTCCAGGGACGGGACAGAATGAGCAGTTCTTC. Variable domain in full (rest from reference TRBV9 and TRBJ2-1): DSGVTQTPKHLITATGQRVTLRCSPRSGDLSVYWYQQSLDQGLQFLIQYYNGEERAKGNILERFSAQQFPDLHSELNLSSLELGDSALYFCASSVAPGTGQNEQFFGPGTRLTVL.

The chain has TRBV5-1 and TRBJ1-2; D remains ambiguous. Germline loops: CDR1 SGHRS, CDR2 YFSETQ. Trimming cost V 4 bases and J 3 bases, with 16 bases left between them. The CDR3 spans 15 residues. This CDR3 reads CASSDYKEEDYGYTF. The CDR3 nucleotides are TGCGCCAGCAGCGACTATAAGGAGGAGGACTATGGCTACACCTTC.

The chain recombines TRBV18 with TRBJ1-1, with a possible D match to TRBD1 (5 bases). This CDR3 contains 15 residues. CDR1 is KGHSH, CDR2 LQKENI, per germline. V lost 3 bases and J lost 3, with 14 bases in between. The DNA of the CDR3 is TGTGCCAGCTCACCCGACAGAACCTACTACACTGAAGCTTTCTTT. Translation gives CASSPDRTYYTEAFF.

This chain connects TRBV10-3 to TRBJ2-3, with 10 bases identical to TRBD2. J gave up 11 bases and V 2 bases, and 4 bases lay outside the gene matches. The CDR3 length is 13 residues. Germline CDR1 and CDR2: ENHRY and SYGVKD. As DNA, the CDR3 is TGTGCCATCAGTGAGAAGCGGGAGGGAGAGCAGTATTTT. Translation gives CAISEKREGEQYF.

This clone was counted between two and nine times. The chain joins TRBV5-6 to TRBJ2-1; 7 bases fit TRBD2. Germline V gene lookup returns CDR1 SGHDT and CDR2 YYEEEE. CDR3 length: 17 residues. The trim removed 4 bases at V and 0 bases at J, leaving 10 bases unmatched. The CDR3 spells CASSLTDGRPSYNEQFF. The CDR3 DNA sequence: TGTGCCAGCAGCCTTACCGACGGGAGGCCCTCCTACAATGAGCAGTTCTTC. The full variable domain, completed using reference TRBV5-6 and TRBJ2-1, is DAGVTQSPTHLIKTRGQQVTLRCSPKSGHDTVSWYQQALGQGPQFIFQYYEEEERQRGNFPDRFSGHQFPNYSSELNVNALLLGDSALYLCASSLTDGRPSYNEQFFGPGTRLTVL.

The chain uses TRBV2 and TRBJ2-1; the D is unclear. Per the germline V gene, CDR1 is SNHLY and CDR2 is FYNNEI. Between the trimmed V and J ends, which lost 7 bases and 8 bases, there was a span of 18 bases. The CDR3 length is 14 residues. The CDR3 reads CASTTVVSAYEQFF. The DNA for the CDR3 is TGTGCCAGCACCACAGTGGTTTCCGCATATGAGCAGTTCTTC.

This clone was counted between two and nine times. The V and J genes are TRBV2 and TRBJ2-4, with D possibly being TRBD1 (5 bases). Trimming cost V 6 bases and J 3 bases, with 15 bases left between them. From germline, CDR1 is SNHLY and CDR2 FYNNEI. This CDR3 region has 15 residues. CDR3 DNA: TGTGCCAGCAGATCGCAGGGTGGTCGCAAAAACATTCAGTACTTC. Its protein product is CASRSQGGRKNIQYF.

This chain connects TRBV18 to TRBJ2-7; 7 bases match TRBD1. The germline V gene has CDR1 KGHSH and CDR2 LQKENI. The V and J ends lost 6 bases and 2 bases, in that order; junction bases with no gene match: 7. This CDR3 comprises 14 residues. CDR3 coding DNA: TGTGCCAGCTCCCTAATGGGACAGACCTACGAGCAGTACTTC. Protein product: CASSLMGQTYEQYF.